Below, one T cell receptor (beta chain) is given with its context. The antigen remains undetermined. Per germline, CDR1 SQVTM and CDR2 ANQGSEA. CDR3 length: 14 amino acids. V gave up 5 bases and J gave up 4 bases, with 17 bases separating them. The data were taken from a study of CD8+ T cells in alopecia areata. Regarding the study as a whole: Clonality exceeded that of normal scalp in lesional scalp, most notably in alopecia totalis/universalis. Scalp specimens additionally yield sequences from normal skin's resident alphabeta T cells.

Extracted RNA was reverse transcribed, and the resulting cDNA served as sequencing template. Assay: immunoSEQ multiplex PCR; the TCRdb copy retains only in-frame clones and omits some. This table holds around 200,000 clones, roughly 62% found once. Treatment meaning: oral pan-JAK inhibitor, 5-10 mg twice daily. The sample in question was CD8+ T cells sorted from blood, obtained at week 24, from a patient treated with tofacitinib. The V call is TRBV29-1, the J call TRBJ2-5; D not certain. The sequence derives from a human donor with alopecia areata. In nucleotides, the CDR3 is TGCAGCGTTCCCGCCCCTCAGGTTGCAGAGACCCAGTACTTC. As protein: CSVPAPQVAETQYF.